One and the same sample provided the 5 T cell receptor beta chains below, sequenced in a study of beta chain features in type 1 diabetes. These TCRs' antigens remain unknown. Overall study results and limits: People with Type 1 diabetes carried modestly yet significantly shorter TCRB CDR3s in all four CD4+ subsets.

Reverse transcription of all isolated RNA meant that expressed TCRB transcripts were sequenced. Libraries were prepared by immunoSEQ multiplex PCR; TCRdb keeps only in-frame clonotypes and omits some of them. The sample yields hundreds of thousands of clones, approximately 11% seen once. Sequencing was carried out using naive CD4+ T cells from blood. The receptor set was obtained from a young man with type 1 diabetes.

The chain employs TRBV6-1 and TRBJ1-1; D is uncertain. Germline V lookup: CDR1 MNHNS, CDR2 SASEGT. V dropped 0 bases and J dropped 7 bases, with 12 bases sitting between them. This CDR3 is 14 amino acids long. This chain's CDR3 is CASSEALRGVEAFF. In DNA, the CDR3 is TGTGCCAGCAGTGAAGCGTTGCGGGGTGTTGAAGCTTTCTTT.

In this sample, this clone turned up a few times. The V call is TRBV30, the J call TRBJ2-3; TRBD2 aligns across 8 bases. The germline V gene encodes CDR1 GTSNPN and CDR2 SVGIG (reference sequence). This CDR3 spans 13 amino acids. V trimming: 6 bases; J trimming: 5 bases; junction bases outside the gene matches: 7. CDR3 DNA sequence: TGTGCCTGCCCCCACGGGGGGGGAGATACGCAGTATTTT. Protein sequence: CACPHGGGDTQYF.

There are a few counts of this clone. The chain links TRBV29-1 to TRBJ2-2, with 8 bases lining up with TRBD1. V lost 7 bases to trimming and J lost 6 bases; unmatched junction nucleotides: 10. CDR1 is SQVTM, CDR2 ANQGSEA, per germline. The CDR3 runs to 14 residues. The CDR3 sequence is CSAEWTGRPGELFF. In DNA form, the CDR3 reads TGCAGCGCCGAGTGGACAGGGCGCCCCGGGGAGCTGTTTTTT.

This clone occurred a few times. This same CDR3 is encoded by further DNA sequences in the sample. The CDR3 sequence: CASSFTPTDTQYF. In nucleotides, the CDR3 is TGTGCCAGCAGCTTTACACCCACAGATACGCAGTATTTT. This chain joins TRBV7-2 and TRBJ2-3, with D unclear. Germline loops: CDR1 SGHTA, CDR2 FQGNSA. V lost 3 bases to trimming and J lost 2 bases, with 6 bases between them. The CDR3 is made up of 13 amino acids.

This clone was counted only a few times. The rearrangement uses TRBV28 and TRBJ1-1; no definite D call. Germline V lookup: CDR1 MDHEN, CDR2 SYDVKM. The CDR3 extends over 13 amino acids. V lost 11 bases and J 0 bases, leaving 13 bases between the germline ends. The CDR3 sequence is CAARGVVNTEAFF. In DNA, the CDR3 is TGTGCCGCGAGAGGCGTGGTGAACACTGAAGCTTTCTTT.